The following is a TCR beta chain sequence with its context. Its antigen is still unknown. The germline gives CDR1 SQVTM, CDR2 ANQGSEA. CDR3 length: 14 residues. Trimming removed 3 bases from V and 4 bases from J; junction bases left unmatched: 6. This entry comes from a study of T cell responses to AZD1222 COVID-19 vaccine. Study-wide context: Timing groups of about 4 and about 12 weeks for second doses were pooled. Whole-study results and caveats: Reportedly, nearly half of unique spike TCRs recognized epitopes outside B.1.351/B.1.1.7 mutations. Donors skewed white British and female; clonal diversity was possibly underestimated.

Method: immunoSEQ multiplex PCR; TCRdb's copy keeps in-frame clones and lacks some. This table holds over 100,000 clones, roughly 93% found once. The chain employs TRBV29-1 and TRBJ1-3, with 7 positions matching TRBD1. Sequencing used peripheral blood, obtained on day 0 of AZD1222 vaccination. This sequence originates from an adult in good health. In DNA, the CDR3 is TGCAGCGTTGACAACAGGGGAGCGGGAAACACCATATATTTT. Its protein is CSVDNRGAGNTIYF.